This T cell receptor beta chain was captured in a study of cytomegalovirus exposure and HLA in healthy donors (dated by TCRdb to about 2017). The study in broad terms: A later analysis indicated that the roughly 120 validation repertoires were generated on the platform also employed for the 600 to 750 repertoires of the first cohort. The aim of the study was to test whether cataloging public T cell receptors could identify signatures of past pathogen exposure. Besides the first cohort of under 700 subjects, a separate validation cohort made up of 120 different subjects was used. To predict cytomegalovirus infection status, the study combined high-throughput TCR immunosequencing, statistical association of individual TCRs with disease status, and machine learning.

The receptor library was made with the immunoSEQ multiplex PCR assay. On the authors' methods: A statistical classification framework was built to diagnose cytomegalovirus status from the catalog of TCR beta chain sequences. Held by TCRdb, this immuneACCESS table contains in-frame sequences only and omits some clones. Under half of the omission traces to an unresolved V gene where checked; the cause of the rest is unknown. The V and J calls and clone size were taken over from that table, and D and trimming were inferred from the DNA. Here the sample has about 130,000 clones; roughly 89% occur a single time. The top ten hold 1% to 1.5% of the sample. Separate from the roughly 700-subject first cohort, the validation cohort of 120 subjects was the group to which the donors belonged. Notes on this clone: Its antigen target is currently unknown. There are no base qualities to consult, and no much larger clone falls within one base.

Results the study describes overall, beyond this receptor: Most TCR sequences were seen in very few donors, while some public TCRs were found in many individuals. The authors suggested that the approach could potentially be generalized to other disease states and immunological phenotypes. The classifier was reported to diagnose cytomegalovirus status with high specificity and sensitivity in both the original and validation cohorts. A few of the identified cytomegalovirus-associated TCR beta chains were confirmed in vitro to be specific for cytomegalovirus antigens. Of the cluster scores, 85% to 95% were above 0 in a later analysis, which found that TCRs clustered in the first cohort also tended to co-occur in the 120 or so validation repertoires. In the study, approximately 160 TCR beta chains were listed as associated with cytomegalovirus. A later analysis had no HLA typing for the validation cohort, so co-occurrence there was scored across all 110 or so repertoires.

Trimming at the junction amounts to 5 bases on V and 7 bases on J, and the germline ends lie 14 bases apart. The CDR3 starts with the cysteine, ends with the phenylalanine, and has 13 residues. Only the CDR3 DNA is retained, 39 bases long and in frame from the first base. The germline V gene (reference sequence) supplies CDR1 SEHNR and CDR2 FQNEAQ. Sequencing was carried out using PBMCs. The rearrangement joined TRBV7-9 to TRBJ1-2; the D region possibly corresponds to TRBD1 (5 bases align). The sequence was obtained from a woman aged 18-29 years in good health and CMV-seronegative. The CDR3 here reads CASSRGGPAGYTF. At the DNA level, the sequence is TGTGCCAGCAGCCGGGGGGGACCCGCTGGCTACACCTTC.